This T cell receptor beta chain was observed in a study of cytomegalovirus exposure and HLA in healthy donors. Study outcomes and limitations: The study listed 150 to 200 cytomegalovirus-associated TCR beta chains. Judged likely to be a sequencing artifact was a cluster of highly shared sequence variants. CMV serostatus was the sole immune exposure data available.

V was pared by 6 bases and J by 6 bases, with 12 bases of the junction left unmatched. Germline V CDR1 and CDR2: SEHNR, FQNEAQ (reference sequence). The CDR3 totals 16 residues. Remarks on this clone: Its specificity is not known.

The primer mix had 60 Vbeta and 13 Jbeta primers. Some clones are missing from TCRdb's copy, which holds only in-frame ones; the method was immunoSEQ multiplex PCR. The sample has some 91,000 clones, around 59% seen once. The clonotype originates from a human donor in good health. Sequenced input: PBMCs. The gene calls are TRBV7-9 and TRBJ2-2, with 8 bases that match TRBD1. The CDR3 loop reads CASRAFRTGISGELFF. Here the CDR3 DNA reads TGTGCCAGCAGAGCCTTTCGGACAGGGATCTCCGGGGAGCTGTTTTTT.